The 5 T cell receptor beta chains presented below share a single source sample, sequenced in a study of T cell responses to AZD1222 COVID-19 vaccine. Sequencing used immunoSEQ multiplex PCR; TCRdb keeps in-frame clones, though not all of them. The sample lists roughly 180,000 clones; roughly nine tenths were seen once. Specimen: peripheral blood, collected on day 0 of AZD1222 vaccination. Receptor source: an adult in good health.

The rearrangement uses TRBV9 and TRBJ1-6, with no clear D. With 0 bases removed from V and 0 bases from J, the gap between germline ends came to 7 bases. Germline lookup yields CDR1 SGDLS and CDR2 YYNGEE. There are 16 residues in the CDR3. CDR3 amino acids: CASSVGVGSYNSPLHF. The CDR3, as DNA: TGTGCCAGCAGCGTAGGAGTTGGCTCCTATAATTCACCCCTCCACTTT.

This chain links TRBV18 with TRBJ1-1; TRBD1 matches at 10 bases. V lost 1 base to trimming and J lost 0 bases; unmatched junction nucleotides: 5. Germline V gene data show CDR1 as KGHSH and CDR2 as LQKENI. The CDR3 runs 17 residues. The CDR3 region has the DNA TGTGCCAGCTCACCACGTGGGACAGGGGAGATGAACACTGAAGCTTTCTTT. The encoded protein is CASSPRGTGEMNTEAFF.

J is TRBJ1-6 and V is TRBV5-6; tentative D call: TRBD1 (6 bases). CDR3 size: 14 residues. The V and J ends lost 2 bases and 7 bases respectively, with 10 bases between them. The germline V gene encodes CDR1 SGHDT and CDR2 YYEEEE. In DNA form, the CDR3 reads TGTGCCAGCAGCTTCCGGACAGCGAATTCACCCCTCCACTTT. As protein: CASSFRTANSPLHF.

This clone came up once. The V call is TRBV4-3, the J call TRBJ1-5, with D possibly matching TRBD1 (5 bases). There are 13 residues in the CDR3. Trimming cost V 5 bases and J 4 bases, with 9 bases left between them. The germline CDR1 and CDR2 sequences are LGHNA and YSLEER. In DNA, the CDR3 is TGCGCCAGCAGCGGGACGGCAAATCAGCCCCAGCATTTT. Translated: CASSGTANQPQHF.

The chain links TRBV10-3 to TRBJ2-3; 11 nucleotides agree with TRBD2. J lost 4 bases, V lost 5 bases, and 11 bases had no gene match. There are 17 residues in the CDR3. Looked up from germline, CDR1 is ENHRY and CDR2 is SYGVKD. CDR3 bases: TGTGCCATCAGTCCCCGGGGTAGCGGGGGGGGTTCAGATACGCAGTATTTT. Translating it yields CAISPRGSGGGSDTQYF.